This T cell receptor beta chain emerged from a study of cytomegalovirus exposure and HLA in healthy donors. Germline V gene sequence: CDR1 SEHNR, CDR2 FQNEAQ (reference sequence). This CDR3 has 14 residues. In the case of this clone: No antigen is known for it. At one end, the junction sequence differs from germline, possibly due to a read error.

Findings and caveats of the study: V segments that were indistinguishable, TRBV6-2 and TRBV6-3 among them, were omitted from analysis.

The PCR contained 60 Vbeta and 13 Jbeta primers. Repertoires were generated with immunoSEQ multiplex PCR, while TCRdb's copy carries only in-frame clones and drops some. The table shows approximately 120,000 clones, with over 60% occurring only once. J is TRBJ2-7 and V is TRBV7-9; 7 nucleotides line up with TRBD2. Material: PBMCs. This sequence originates from a man aged 50 to 60 in good health and CMV-seronegative. In nucleotides, the CDR3 is TGTTCCAGCAGCCCGGGGGGATCGGCCTACGAGCAGTACTTC. Translated: CSSSPGGSAYEQYF.